This is a list of T cell receptor beta chains from one sample in a study of OX40 agonist ivuxolimab in advanced cancers. Clones were sequenced by immunoSEQ multiplex PCR, and TCRdb holds only the in-frame ones, with some missing. Among fewer than 55,000 clones listed, 81% were seen once. This specimen consisted of CD4+ or CD8+ T cells sorted from blood, obtained in a trial of the OX40 agonist ivuxolimab. The receptors shown here come from an adult with an advanced solid tumor such as melanoma, head and neck, liver or kidney cancer. Both conserved end residues are part of each CDR3. D genes are given only for firm matches. Clone size, where shown, is once, few, many, or a class for clones that have expanded.

j_call	v_call	d_call	clone_size	cdr3_nt	cdr3_aa
TRBJ1-2	TRBV2	-	-	TGTGCCAGCAGTGAGGCACCGTCTAACTATGGCTACACCTTC	CASSEAPSNYGYTF
TRBJ1-1	TRBV27	-	once	TGTGCCAGCAGTTTATCAAGGGGGGGGAACACTGAAGCTTTCTTT	CASSLSRGGNTEAFF
TRBJ2-7	TRBV27	-	-	TGTGCCAGCAGTAAGGGGGGGGGATCAGTGGACTACGAGCAGTACTTC	CASSKGGGSVDYEQYF
TRBJ2-1	TRBV4-3	-	few	TGCGCCAGCAGCCCCGGTGATGGGCCGGGCAATGAGCAGTTCTTC	CASSPGDGPGNEQFF
TRBJ1-5	TRBV6-5	-	few	TGTGCCAGTAAGGTCCAGGAACTTAGCAATCAGCCCCAGCATTTT	CASKVQELSNQPQHF
TRBJ1-2	TRBV4-1	TRBD1	-	TGCGCCAGCAGCTCTCGGACAGGGGGCGATGGCTACACCTTC	CASSSRTGGDGYTF
TRBJ2-1	TRBV27	TRBD1	-	TGTGCCAGCAGTTTATCCTCCGGGACAGACAATGAGCAGTTCTTC	CASSLSSGTDNEQFF
TRBJ1-5	TRBV4-3	-	-	TGCGCCAGCAGCCCATGGGAAAATCAGCCCCAGCATTTT	CASSPWENQPQHF
TRBJ2-3	TRBV6-5	TRBD1	-	TGTGCCAGCAGTTCAACCGGGACAGGCACAGATACGCAGTATTTT	CASSSTGTGTDTQYF
TRBJ2-1	TRBV5-6	-	-	TGTGCCAGCAGCTTGGACGGGAGCCGGTACAATGAGCAGTTCTTC	CASSLDGSRYNEQFF
TRBJ2-5	TRBV13	TRBD2	-	TGTGCCAGCAGCGGTACCGGGACTAGCGGGAGCGGGACCCAGTACTTC	CASSGTGTSGSGTQYF
TRBJ2-7	TRBV5-6	TRBD1	-	TGTGCCAGCACCTCCGGGACAGGTACTTACGAGCAGTACTTC	CASTSGTGTYEQYF
TRBJ2-7	TRBV14	-	-	TGTGCCAGCAGCCAAGAAGGGCTAGCCTACGAGCAGTACTTC	CASSQEGLAYEQYF
TRBJ2-7	TRBV19	TRBD2	medium-sized	TGTGCCAGTAGTGCGAGGACTAGCGGGAGCTACGAGCAGTACTTC	CASSARTSGSYEQYF
TRBJ1-1	TRBV28	TRBD1	-	TGTGCCAGCAGTTTAGGGACAGGGACGAACACTGAAGCTTTCTTT	CASSLGTGTNTEAFF
TRBJ2-1	TRBV11-2	-	-	TGTGCCAGCAGCCCCCAGGGTGGAGAGCGTGAGCAGTTCTTC	CASSPQGGEREQFF
TRBJ2-7	TRBV15	-	-	TGTGCCACCAGGGATTTAAGCTCCTACGAGCAGTACTTC	CATRDLSSYEQYF
TRBJ1-4	TRBV29-1	TRBD1	-	TGCAGCGTGCGAGGGGGCTGGGAAAATGAAAAACTGTTTTTT	CSVRGGWENEKLFF
TRBJ2-7	TRBV5-1	-	-	TGCGCCAGCAGCTCACTACAGTCCTACGAGCAGTACTTC	CASSSLQSYEQYF
TRBJ1-5	TRBV5-4	TRBD1	-	TGTGCCAGCAGCTTAGGGACAGATGGCAATCAGCCCCAGCATTTT	CASSLGTDGNQPQHF
TRBJ2-7	TRBV27	-	-	TGTGCCAGCAGTTTAGGGGCCGAGCAGTACTTC	CASSLGAEQYF
TRBJ1-1	TRBV27	-	few	TGTGCCAGCATTGGGTCCGGGACAACTCTGAACACTGAAGCTTTCTTT	CASIGSGTTLNTEAFF
TRBJ2-2	TRBV15	TRBD2	-	TGTGCCACCAGCCAGCGACTAGCGGGGTACACCGGGGAGCTGTTTTTT	CATSQRLAGYTGELFF
TRBJ2-1	TRBV11-2	TRBD2	-	TGTGCCAGCAGCTTCCCCGGACTAGAGAATGAGCAGTTCTTC	CASSFPGLENEQFF
TRBJ2-2	TRBV5-4	-	-	TGTGCCAGCAGCTTGGTCGCTTCGAACACCGGGGAGCTGTTTTTT	CASSLVASNTGELFF
TRBJ1-2	TRBV4-1	-	few	TGCGCCAGCAGCCAGGGTCCAGCGTACTATGGCTACACCTTC	CASSQGPAYYGYTF
TRBJ1-1	TRBV28	-	once	TGTGCCAGCAGTTTAAGTCCCCTGAACACTGAAGCTTTCTTT	CASSLSPLNTEAFF
TRBJ1-5	TRBV7-2	TRBD1	-	TGTGCCAGCAGCTTGGAGGACAGGGTCAATCAGCCCCAGCATTTT	CASSLEDRVNQPQHF
TRBJ2-2	TRBV4-2	-	once	TGTGCCAGCAGCCAAGATTTGGACGGGGAGCTGTTTTTT	CASSQDLDGELFF
TRBJ2-7	TRBV11-2	-	once	TGTGCCAGCAGCTTCGGATCCAGCCCCTACGAGCAGTACTTC	CASSFGSSPYEQYF
TRBJ1-1	TRBV4-1	TRBD1	-	TGCGCCAGCAGCCAATCCCCCGGCCTCCAGGGGGGCACTGAAGCTTTCTTT	CASSQSPGLQGGTEAFF
TRBJ2-1	TRBV7-9	-	-	TGTGCCAGCAGTCCGATAACCGGGAGAGGTATAGGGCAGTTCTTC	CASSPITGRGIGQFF
TRBJ2-3	TRBV19	TRBD1	once	TGTGCCAGTAGTATAGTAGGGACAGGGGTCCTCGCAGAAGATACGCAGTATTTT	CASSIVGTGVLAEDTQYF
TRBJ1-3	TRBV7-8	-	-	TGTGCCAGCAGCTTTAGGGAAAACACCATATATTTT	CASSFRENTIYF
TRBJ2-7	TRBV13	-	-	TGTGCCAGCACAGTCAGTGACTCATACGAGCAGTACTTC	CASTVSDSYEQYF
TRBJ1-4	TRBV7-6	TRBD1	-	TGTGCCAGCAGCTTAACGACAGGGGCTCATGAAAAACTGTTTTTT	CASSLTTGAHEKLFF
TRBJ1-2	TRBV5-5	TRBD1	-	TGTGCCAGCAGCCGACAGGGCCTGGATGGCTACACCTTC	CASSRQGLDGYTF
TRBJ2-7	TRBV28	-	-	TGTGCCAGCAGTTTCTCGGGACAGCAGTACTTC	CASSFSGQQYF
TRBJ2-4	TRBV10-2	-	once	TGCGCCAGCAGTGAAAGCGGAGGTTCAGCCAAAAACATTCAGTACTTC	CASSESGGSAKNIQYF
TRBJ2-7	TRBV11-2	TRBD2	medium-sized	TGTGCCAGCAGCTTAGGGCTAGCGGGCTACGAGCAGTACTTC	CASSLGLAGYEQYF
TRBJ2-2	TRBV4-3	-	-	TGCGCCAGCAGCCAATCCAGGGCCCCGCGGGGCACCGGGGAGCTGTTTTTT	CASSQSRAPRGTGELFF
TRBJ2-5	TRBV28	TRBD2	-	TGTGCCAGCAGCCCTATCCCGGGACTAGCGGGGGGGATCCAAGAGACCCAGTACTTC	CASSPIPGLAGGIQETQYF
TRBJ2-2	TRBV5-4	-	-	TGTGCCAGCAGCTTGGGTCCACAGGAGAACACCGGGGAGCTGTTTTTT	CASSLGPQENTGELFF
TRBJ2-3	TRBV28	-	-	TGTGCCAGCAGTTGGGAGCGAAACAGTTCGGAAGATACGCAGTATTTT	CASSWERNSSEDTQYF
TRBJ1-2	TRBV19	-	-	TGTGCCAGTGCCCCAGGGCCGTTCTATGGCTACACCTTC	CASAPGPFYGYTF
TRBJ1-1	TRBV7-6	-	-	TGTGCCAGCAGCCCCGCGGTGAACACTGAAGCTTTCTTT	CASSPAVNTEAFF
TRBJ2-7	TRBV29-1	TRBD2	-	TGCAGCGTTCTTAGCGGGAGGGCCCACGAGCAGTACTTC	CSVLSGRAHEQYF
TRBJ2-2	TRBV6-5	-	-	TGTGCCAGCAGTTCCGGTCCAATGAACACCGGGGAGCTGTTTTTT	CASSSGPMNTGELFF
TRBJ2-1	TRBV27	-	-	TGTGCCAGCAGTTTATTCTCAGGGGCGGGACTTACCTACAATGAGCAGTTCTTC	CASSLFSGAGLTYNEQFF
TRBJ2-7	TRBV7-6	-	few	TGTGCCAGCAGCCAGACCCTGGGTTACGAGCAGTACTTC	CASSQTLGYEQYF
TRBJ2-1	TRBV7-2	TRBD2	-	TGTGCCAGCAGCTTAGTAGGGGACTATTACAATGAGCAGTTCTTC	CASSLVGDYYNEQFF